This paragraph reports one T cell receptor beta chain. The data stem from a study of patients and donors after allogeneic stem cell transplantation. A single record per CDR3 protein comes from TCRdb applying MiXCR to the RT-PCR reads. The profile shows about 960,000 distinct CDR3 sequences, more than 15% of them singletons. Trimming removed 5 bases at V and 0 bases at J, with 2 bases between. The germline V gene encodes CDR1 SGHAT and CDR2 FQNNGV. This CDR3 has 12 amino acids. The sequence came from a human donor who was either an allogeneic HSCT recipient or a stem cell or donor lymphocyte infusion donor (not recorded which). It is not recorded whose cells these are; they may come from a transplant donor. This chain joins TRBV11-2 and TRBJ1-3; D gene ambiguous. Source material: blood, either unsorted or a sorted T cell fraction (not recorded which). The CDR3, as DNA: TGTGCCAGCAGCACCTCTGGAAACACCATATATTTT. It translates to CASSTSGNTIYF. Combining the CDR3 with reference TRBV11-2 and TRBJ1-3 gives the whole variable domain EAGVAQSPRYKIIEKRQSVAFWCNPISGHATLYWYQQILGQGPKLLIQFQNNGVVDDSQLPKDRFSAERLKGVDSTLKIQPAKLEDSAVYLCASSTSGNTIYFGEGSWLTVV.